This T cell receptor (beta chain) was identified in a study of response to subunit inactivated influenza vaccine. General study results and limits: The authors offered the suggestion that each seasonal influenza vaccination recruits few new T cells.

The length of the CDR3 is 13 residues. V lost 0 bases to trimming and J lost 3 bases, with 6 bases between them. CDR1 is LGHDT and CDR2 is YNNKEL in the germline V gene (reference sequence). Via MiXCR, TCRdb re-called the RT-PCR reads, giving one row per CDR3 protein. The sample lists roughly 630,000 distinct CDR3 sequences, 12% to 15% seen once, with about 7.6% in the top ten. A remark on this clonotype: The antigen is not known.

The rearrangement joins TRBV3-1 to TRBJ2-7; D is ambiguous. This receptor was identified in a man in his fifties or sixties who received an inactivated influenza vaccine. The sequenced sample was PBMCs from blood, obtained approximately 15 days before vaccination. The CDR3 here is CASSQEWFYEQYF. In nucleotides, the CDR3 is TGTGCCAGCAGCCAAGAGTGGTTCTACGAGCAGTACTTC.